This record covers a single T cell receptor (beta chain). Its antigen remains undetermined. Base-call qualities are not available, and no considerably larger clone is one nucleotide away. The data were taken from a study of siplizumab effects on memory and regulatory T cells (dated by TCRdb to the late 2010s). Turning to the overall study: The study examined how the anti-CD2 antibody siplizumab affects alloreactive T-cell subsets in allogeneic mixed lymphocyte reactions built from human PBMCs. What the study reported, not specific to this receptor: In reactions with siplizumab, an average of about 62% of mappable alloreactive CD4+ clones were Treg-derived, compared with roughly 30% in control reactions. The suppressive function of proliferating Tregs from siplizumab cultures was not functionally confirmed. Because sequences below about 10^-5 frequency were poorly captured, only a minor fraction of alloreactive clones could be mapped to unstimulated subsets. Compared with memory T cells, unstimulated naive T cells appeared more diverse, and naive cells seemed to make a substantial contribution to the alloresponse. About 75-95% of proliferating CD4+ or CD8+ clones could not be given a naive or memory phenotype. The cumulative frequency of alloreactive sequences that could be traced back to unstimulated CD4+ memory T cells was significantly reduced by siplizumab.

TCRbeta CDR3 sequencing was performed on sorted unstimulated T cells and on proliferating T cells recovered from mixed lymphocyte reactions. Fresh whole blood from nine to ten HLA-typed healthy donors was used as the source from which PBMCs were isolated. To map where alloreactive clones came from, unstimulated CD4+ non-regulatory T cells were FACS-sorted. To prepare the library, the immunoSEQ multiplex PCR assay was applied. Roughly 10^5 TCR templates per sample were assayed on the deep sequencing platform. Genomic DNA extracted from sorted T cells was the material used for TCRbeta CDR3 sequencing. On the study's bioinformatics: The R programming language was used for clonal analysis of TCRbeta CDR3 data. Unstimulated samples were compared with post-reaction CFSE-low samples to define alloreactive CD4+ and CD8+ clones. By matching sequences to the repertoires of sorted unstimulated Treg and non-Treg cells, each alloreactive CD4+ clone was assigned a regulatory or non-regulatory origin. Imported from immuneACCESS, the table was reduced by TCRdb to in-frame sequences with V and J called. These copies leave out some clones; in studies compared against another copy, an unresolved V gene accounts for under half, and the cause of the remainder is not known. The V and J calls and the clone size are those of that table, but D and trimming were determined from the DNA. This sample has about 120,000 clones in its table, and about 93% of those were observed once. The ten biggest clones cover approximately 0.17% of the sample.

Its CDR3 holds 14 amino acids, cysteine through phenylalanine. The DNA shown is the 42-base CDR3, in frame from base 1. Trimming costs V 11 bases and J 4 bases, and their ends lie 18 bases apart. According to the germline V gene, CDR1 reads ENHRY and CDR2 reads SYGVKD. The rearranged chain carries TRBV10-3 and TRBJ2-1; the D gene is perhaps TRBD1, from 7 matching bases. The clonotype was recovered from a human donor in good health. The sequenced sample consisted of non-Treg CD4+ T cells sorted from blood. The cell subset or site label, as the study defines it: FACS-sorted unstimulated CD4+ non-regulatory T cells. The DNA reads TGTGCCCTAGACCTCAGGGGGGCATACAATGAGCAGTTCTTC. Its product reads: CALDLRGAYNEQFF.